Listed here are 21 T cell receptor beta chains from one sample, sequenced in a study of blood T cell repertoires in COVID-19. Generated by immunoSEQ multiplex PCR, the TCRdb table keeps only in-frame clones and is missing some. Counted here are 290,000 or so clones, roughly 90% occurring once; the ten biggest clones make up approximately 4.3%. Sequencing input: PBMCs or T cells enriched from blood (not recorded which). The receptors shown here come from a woman aged 18-29 years with acute COVID-19.

The chain is built from TRBV10-3 and TRBJ2-2; 11 bases line up with TRBD2. J was trimmed by 3 bases and V by 5 bases; bases with no gene match: 5. CDR3 length: 16 residues. The V gene's germline CDR1 is ENHRY and CDR2 SYGVKD. The CDR3 is CAISPGTSGYTGELFF. The CDR3 DNA sequence: TGTGCCATCAGTCCCGGGACTAGCGGATACACCGGGGAGCTGTTTTTT.

The chain joins TRBV13 to TRBJ2-3; possibly TRBD2 for D (5 bases). The V and J ends lost 5 bases and 5 bases respectively, with 29 bases between them. Per germline, CDR1 PRHDT and CDR2 FYEKMQ (reference sequence). The CDR3 consists of 19 residues. The CDR3 region is CASSPPIYETWRSGDTQYF. The CDR3 nucleotides read TGTGCCAGCAGCCCGCCCATTTACGAGACCTGGAGGTCTGGAGATACGCAGTATTTT.

The rearrangement joins TRBV12-3 or TRBV12-4 to TRBJ2-1, with D uncertain. This CDR3 comprises 13 residues. Trimming stripped 6 bases from V and 9 bases from J, with 15 bases between. CDR3 sequence reads: CASSTLSLGEQFF. As DNA, the CDR3 is TGTGCCAGCAGCACCTTATCCCTCGGTGAGCAGTTCTTC.

The chain recombines TRBV5-4 with TRBJ1-2; TRBD1 agrees at 7 bases. V gave up 4 bases and J gave up 0 bases; unmatched junction bases: 12. Per the germline V gene, CDR1 is SGHNT and CDR2 is YYREEE (reference sequence). The CDR3 is made up of 17 amino acids. CDR3 sequence reads: CASSISTGTVTNYGYTF. Here the CDR3 DNA reads TGTGCCAGCAGCATTTCGACAGGGACAGTAACTAACTATGGCTACACCTTC.

V and J are TRBV4-1 and TRBJ1-2; no clear D gene. Germline lookup yields CDR1 MGHRA and CDR2 YSYEKL. Trimming stripped 3 bases from V and 8 bases from J, with 19 bases between. CDR3 size: 15 residues. CDR3 in DNA: TGCGCCAGCAGCCAGACTACAACCTTAACGGACGGCTACACCTTC. Its protein product is CASSQTTTLTDGYTF.

V gene TRBV6-4 combines with J gene TRBJ2-1, with a tentative D call TRBD1 (6 bases). The V gene's germline CDR1 is MRHNA and CDR2 SNTAGT. The length of the CDR3 is 16 residues. The V end was cut by 0 bases, the J end by 3 bases, with 12 bases between. The CDR3 sequence: CASSDSGGMGYNEQFF. In DNA form, the CDR3 reads TGTGCCAGCAGTGACTCTGGGGGCATGGGCTACAATGAGCAGTTCTTC.

DNA of the CDR3: TGTGCCATCAGTGAGTCAGGCGGGAATGAAGCTTTCTTT. Its translation is CAISESGGNEAFF. This sequence joins TRBV10-3 and TRBJ1-1, with no clear D. The CDR3 totals 13 residues. Trimming removed 0 bases from V and 7 bases from J, with 9 bases in between. Germline V lookup: CDR1 ENHRY, CDR2 SYGVKD.

The chain has TRBV9 and TRBJ2-7; 7 nucleotides align to TRBD2. The trim removed 0 bases at V and 2 bases at J, leaving 2 bases unmatched. Germline assignment: CDR1 SGDLS and CDR2 YYNGEE. The CDR3 sequence is 14 residues long. In nucleotides, the CDR3 is TGTGCCAGCAGCGTAGGTGGGAGGGCCTACGAGCAGTACTTC. It specifies CASSVGGRAYEQYF.

This clone has only a few counts. The gene calls are TRBV19 and TRBJ1-1; 9 nucleotides agree with TRBD1. Germline loops: CDR1 LNHDA, CDR2 SQIVND (reference sequence). The junction had 14 bases not matched to a gene; V was cut back by 9 bases and J by 3 bases. CDR3 length: 16 residues. The CDR3 DNA reads TGTGCCAGCTCAAACCGGGACAGGGCGGGTGACACTGAAGCTTTCTTT. Its translation is CASSNRDRAGDTEAFF.

The chain joins TRBV28 to TRBJ1-1; D is perhaps TRBD1 (6 bases). V was pared by 6 bases and J by 4 bases, with 15 bases between. Germline loops: CDR1 MDHEN, CDR2 SYDVKM. The CDR3 consists of 14 residues. CDR3 loop: CASRAGGAPTEAFF. The CDR3 DNA sequence: TGTGCCAGCAGAGCCGGGGGGGCCCCCACTGAAGCTTTCTTT. The whole variable domain, filled in from reference TRBV28 and TRBJ1-1, reads DVKVTQSSRYLVKRTGEKVFLECVQDMDHENMFWYRQDPGLGLRLIYFSYDVKMKEKGDIPEGYSVSREKKERFSLILESASTNQTSMYLCASRAGGAPTEAFFGQGTRLTVV.

This sequence joins TRBV29-1 and TRBJ2-1, with D unresolved. The CDR3 is 12 residues long. Germline loops: CDR1 SQVTM, CDR2 ANQGSEA. Trimming pared 1 base from V and 10 bases from J, leaving 11 bases between. The CDR3 coding sequence is TGCAGCGTTGAAGGAGGCCAACGGGAGCAGTTCTTC. Protein product: CSVEGGQREQFF.

Worth noting for this clone: This CDR3 is also generated by other DNA sequences in the sample. V gene TRBV28 combines with J gene TRBJ1-2, with D perhaps TRBD1 (6 bases). This CDR3 comprises 12 residues. V was trimmed by 5 bases and J by 4 bases, leaving 8 bases between them. Germline CDR1 and CDR2: MDHEN and SYDVKM. CDR3 sequence (DNA): TGTGCCAGCAGTCTGACAGGCTATGGCTACACCTTC. This encodes CASSLTGYGYTF.

The V call is TRBV6-5, the J call TRBJ2-2; perhaps TRBD2 as D (6 bases). V lost 0 bases, J lost 0 bases, and 8 bases lay in between. This CDR3 spans 16 amino acids. Germline loops: CDR1 MNHEY, CDR2 SVGAGI. CDR3 in DNA: TGTGCCAGCAGTTACTCTCCGGGGGCGAACACCGGGGAGCTGTTTTTT. This codes for CASSYSPGANTGELFF.

This chain joins TRBV25-1 and TRBJ2-1, with 14 bases that match TRBD2. Germline CDR1 reads MGHDK; CDR2 reads SYGVNS. The CDR3 loop spans 14 amino acids. V was clipped by 10 bases and J by 8 bases; unmatched bases: 7. DNA of the CDR3: TGTGCCAACCCGACTAGCGGGAGGGCCGATGAGCAGTTCTTC. Its translation: CANPTSGRADEQFF.

This clone was counted once. The genes are TRBV5-1 and TRBJ2-7; 7 nucleotides align to TRBD2. Germline CDR1 reads SGHRS; CDR2 reads YFSETQ. This CDR3 is built from 15 residues. The V segment lost 0 bases and the J segment 5 bases; nucleotides outside the gene matches: 8. The CDR3: CASSLETGGTHEQYF. In nucleotides, the CDR3 is TGCGCCAGCAGCTTGGAAACGGGAGGTACCCACGAGCAGTACTTC. Full variable domain (remainder filled in from reference TRBV5-1 and TRBJ2-7): KAGVTQTPRYLIKTRGQQVTLSCSPISGHRSVSWYQQTPGQGLQFLFEYFSETQRNKGNFPGRFSGRQFSNSRSEMNVSTLELGDSALYLCASSLETGGTHEQYFGPGTRLTVT.

The chain is built from TRBV18 and TRBJ1-3, with TRBD1 matching 7 bases. The CDR3 is 15 amino acids. Trimming removed 2 bases from V and 0 bases from J; junction bases left unmatched: 1. Germline V CDR1 and CDR2: KGHSH, LQKENI. The CDR3 is CASSPGQDSGNTIYF. In nucleotides, the CDR3 is TGTGCCAGCTCACCAGGACAGGACTCTGGAAACACCATATATTTT.

The chain employs TRBV28 and TRBJ2-1, with TRBD1 identical over 10 bases. Losses at the gene ends were 6 bases for V and 9 bases for J; bases not matched to a gene: 8. In germline, CDR1 is MDHEN, CDR2 SYDVKM. The CDR3 covers 14 residues. The CDR3 here is CASSPGTGEPEQFF. CDR3 nucleotide sequence: TGTGCCAGCAGCCCCGGGACAGGGGAACCTGAGCAGTTCTTC.

This rearrangement joins TRBV7-9 to TRBJ2-7, with 11 bases fitting TRBD1. In germline, CDR1 is SEHNR, CDR2 FQNEAQ (reference sequence). Losses at the gene ends were 3 bases for V and 6 bases for J; bases not matched to a gene: 10. The CDR3 consists of 16 residues. The DNA for the CDR3 is TGTGCCAGCAGCTTCCGTCTCGGACAGGGGGCAAGCGAGCAGTACTTC. This sequence encodes CASSFRLGQGASEQYF.

This clone has only a few counts. The chain recombines TRBV29-1 with TRBJ2-7; perhaps TRBD1 as D (6 bases). The germline V gene has CDR1 SQVTM and CDR2 ANQGSEA. CDR3 length: 13 amino acids. Trimming left V 4 bases short and J 3 bases short, with 13 bases between. For the CDR3, the DNA is TGCAGCGTTGTGAGGCAGGGGAACTACGAGCAGTACTTC. Its protein is CSVVRQGNYEQYF.

J is TRBJ1-1 and V is TRBV2; D is possibly TRBD1 (5 bases). Trimming shortened V by 5 bases and J by 1 base, and 20 bases separated the two germline ends. The length of the CDR3 is 17 residues. Per germline, CDR1 SNHLY and CDR2 FYNNEI. CDR3 residues: CASSPGYSIPENTEAFF. The CDR3 DNA reads as TGTGCCAGCAGTCCAGGGTATTCAATTCCGGAGAACACTGAAGCTTTCTTT. The entire variable domain, with the rest obtained from reference TRBV2 and TRBJ1-1, is as follows: EPEVTQTPSHQVTQMGQEVILRCVPISNHLYFYWYRQILGQKVEFLVSFYNNEISEKSEIFDDQFSVERPDGSNFTLKIRSTKLEDSAMYFCASSPGYSIPENTEAFFGQGTRLTVV.

The gene calls are TRBV4-2 and TRBJ2-1; 15 bases match TRBD2. The CDR3 sequence is 20 residues long. The J segment lost 12 bases and the V segment lost 0 bases, leaving 18 bases of the junction unmatched. The germline CDR1 and CDR2 sequences are LGHNA and YNFKEQ. The CDR3 loop is CASSQDHFSGLAGGFGVQFF. The CDR3 DNA reads TGTGCCAGCAGCCAAGATCATTTTTCGGGACTAGCGGGAGGCTTCGGGGTGCAGTTCTTC.